Listed below are T cell receptor beta chains from one sample, sequenced in a study of control samples from healthy donors and cancer patients. Measured with immunoSEQ multiplex PCR; TCRdb has only the in-frame clones, and not every one. Seen here are 140,000 to 150,000 clones, about nine tenths observed once, and the top ten hold over 4%. The sample consisted of blood. These receptor sequences come from a man aged 25 to 40 in good health. CDR3s include the opening cysteine and the closing phenylalanine or tryptophan. D genes are given only for firm matches. Size tells how often a clone was seen (once, few, many) or the class of an expanded clone, and some rows leave it out.

>once|TRBJ1-2|TRBV21-1|NA
TGTGCCAGCAGCAAACGGGGGGGCGGCCGTGGCTACACCTTC
CASSKRGGGRGYTF
>few|TRBJ1-1|TRBV5-1|TRBD1
TGCGCCAGCAGCTACGGACAGGGCGCCTCTGAAGCTTTCTTT
CASSYGQGASEAFF
>NA|TRBJ2-7|TRBV11-1|TRBD2
TGTGCCAGCAGCTTAGATACTAGCGGGAGGGCCTACGAGCAGTACTTC
CASSLDTSGRAYEQYF
>NA|TRBJ2-4|TRBV28|NA
TGTGCCAGCAGTTCCGCCGGGACACAATCCAAAAACATTCAGTACTTC
CASSSAGTQSKNIQYF
>NA|TRBJ1-5|TRBV6-2/TRBV6-3|TRBD1
TGTGCCAGCAGTTACAGAGGACAGGGGGTCTATAGCAATCAGCCCCAGCATTTT
CASSYRGQGVYSNQPQHF
>NA|TRBJ2-5|TRBV7-2|TRBD2
TGTGCCAGCAGCTATCTAGCGGGAGGAATTGGAGAGACCCAGTACTTC
CASSYLAGGIGETQYF
>once|TRBJ2-2|TRBV29-1|NA
TGCAGCGTTGATCCCGGGAACACCGGGGAGCTGTTTTTT
CSVDPGNTGELFF
>NA|TRBJ1-6|TRBV3-1/TRBV3-2|TRBD1
TGTGCCAGCAGCGGGGACAGGGCCTCACCCCTCCACTTT
CASSGDRASPLHF
>NA|TRBJ1-1|TRBV6-2/TRBV6-3|NA
TGTGCCAGCAGTTACTCGTATCTAGGCGGCTCAGCCGAAGCTTTCTTT
CASSYSYLGGSAEAFF
>NA|TRBJ2-5|TRBV27|TRBD2
TGTGCCAGCATGACTGGGGCTAGCGGGGCGGAGACCCAGTACTTC
CASMTGASGAETQYF
>NA|TRBJ1-6|TRBV11-3|TRBD1
TGTGCCAGCGGGGGCAGGGGGGATTCACCCCTCCACTTT
CASGGRGDSPLHF
>NA|TRBJ1-1|TRBV4-3|NA
TGCGCCAGCAGCCTCCAACTTAACACTGAAGCTTTCTTT
CASSLQLNTEAFF
>few|TRBJ2-5|TRBV4-3|NA
TGCGCCAGCAGCCAAGTCGTAAGGACCGTCGTGCCGGCACAGTACTTC
CASSQVVRTVVPAQYF
>NA|TRBJ2-3|TRBV23-1|TRBD1
TGCGCCAGCAGTCGCGGGACAGGGGGCACAGATACGCAGTATTTT
CASSRGTGGTDTQYF
>NA|TRBJ2-1|TRBV5-5|TRBD2
TGTGCCAGCAGCCTGAGCGGGAGGGCCAATGAGCAGTTCTTC
CASSLSGRANEQFF
>NA|TRBJ2-6|TRBV19|NA
TGTGCCAGTAGCTCAGGGGTAGGGGCCAACGTCCTGACTTTC
CASSSGVGANVLTF
>NA|TRBJ1-2|TRBV12-3/TRBV12-4|NA
TGTGCCAGCAGTAGAGGGACTAAAGGCTACACCTTC
CASSRGTKGYTF
>NA|TRBJ1-2|TRBV3-1/TRBV3-2|NA
TGTGCCAGCAGCCTCAGGGAGGCACAGAACTATGGCTACACCTTC
CASSLREAQNYGYTF
>NA|TRBJ2-5|TRBV9|NA
TGTGCCAGCAGGGGAGGAGGTTCAGAGACCCAGTACTTC
CASRGGGSETQYF
>once|TRBJ2-5|TRBV27|NA
TGTGCCAGCAGTCCCGGGGGGCAGACCCAGTACTTC
CASSPGGQTQYF
>once|TRBJ1-1|TRBV11-2|TRBD1
TGTGCCAGCAGCTTAAGCGTCGGGACAGGGAGGTACGAAGCTTTCTTT
CASSLSVGTGRYEAFF
>NA|TRBJ2-2|TRBV24-1|TRBD1
TGTGCCACCAGTGACTACAGGGGAACCGGCGGGGAGCTGTTTTTT
CATSDYRGTGGELFF
>NA|TRBJ2-7|TRBV4-3|NA
TGCGCCAGCAGCCAAGGTACAGGGAGGTACGAGCAGTACTTC
CASSQGTGRYEQYF
>NA|TRBJ2-7|TRBV11-2|TRBD1
TGTGCCAGCAGCTTAGGACAGGGCCGCTCCTACGAGCAGTACTTC
CASSLGQGRSYEQYF
>NA|TRBJ2-1|TRBV6-2/TRBV6-3|NA
TGTGCCAGCAGTTACCCGCCTAATGAGCAGTTCTTC
CASSYPPNEQFF
>NA|TRBJ1-5|TRBV1|NA
TGCACCAGCAGCCATGACAGGGCTTTTCAGCCCCAGCATTTT
CTSSHDRAFQPQHF
>NA|TRBJ2-7|TRBV6-6|TRBD2
TGTGCCAGCAGCCGGGGGACTAGCTACGAGCAGTACTTC
CASSRGTSYEQYF
>NA|TRBJ2-3|TRBV7-3|TRBD2
TGTGCCAGCAGCTTAAAGGAGCGGGAGTCCGCAGATACGCAGTATTTT
CASSLKERESADTQYF
>once|TRBJ2-3|TRBV6-5|NA
TGTGCCAGCAGTTACTCAGGCTTGAACACAGATACGCAGTATTTT
CASSYSGLNTDTQYF
>NA|TRBJ1-2|TRBV27|NA
TGTGCCAGCAGTTTCAAGGGACAAGCCTATGGCTACACCTTC
CASSFKGQAYGYTF
>NA|TRBJ2-1|TRBV30|TRBD2
TGTGCCTGGAGTGACGGGGTTAGCGGGAGTTGGGATGAGCAGTTCTTC
CAWSDGVSGSWDEQFF
>NA|TRBJ2-1|TRBV4-3|NA
TGCGCCAGCAGCCAAGGGAGTCTGGAAGACAACTACAATGAGCAGTTCTTC
CASSQGSLEDNYNEQFF
>NA|TRBJ1-2|TRBV24-1|TRBD1
TGTGCCACCAGTTCGGGCGGACAGGGTTATGGCTACACCTTC
CATSSGGQGYGYTF
>NA|TRBJ2-4|TRBV5-1|NA
TGCGCCAGCAGCGCAGCGGGCCAAATAGGTACCACAGGCGTCAGAAACATTCAGTACTTC
CASSAAGQIGTTGVRNIQYF
>NA|TRBJ2-6|TRBV10-3|NA
TGTGCCATCAGTGAGTTGGAGGGGATGCCTGGGGCCAACGTCCTGACTTTC
CAISELEGMPGANVLTF
>NA|TRBJ2-6|TRBV19|TRBD1
TGTGCCAGTTTATCGAAACAGGGGAACTCTGGGGCCAACGTCCTGACTTTC
CASLSKQGNSGANVLTF
>NA|TRBJ1-1|TRBV3-1/TRBV3-2|NA
TGTGCCAGCAGCCCCGAAACCAGGATGGGGGGGCTCTTCACTGAAGCTTTCTTT
CASSPETRMGGLFTEAFF
>NA|TRBJ2-7|TRBV5-1|NA
TGCGCCAGCAGCCGGGACTGGAGCACCTACGAGCAGTACTTC
CASSRDWSTYEQYF
>NA|TRBJ2-7|TRBV4-1|NA
TGCGCCAGCAGCCAAGACACGGTACCCTACGAGCAGTACTTC
CASSQDTVPYEQYF
>NA|TRBJ2-7|TRBV6-1|NA
TGTGCCAGCAGTGAAGGTTACGAGCAGTACTTC
CASSEGYEQYF
>NA|TRBJ1-2|TRBV7-8|TRBD1
TGTGCCAGCAGCCTGGACAGGATTAACTATGGCTACACCTTC
CASSLDRINYGYTF
>NA|TRBJ2-2|TRBV9|NA
TGTGCCAGCAGCGTAGTTCAGGGGCGCGCCCTAAACACCGGGGAGCTGTTTTTT
CASSVVQGRALNTGELFF
>NA|TRBJ1-1|TRBV21-1|NA
TGTGCCAGCAGAAAGGGCCTGAACACTGAAGCTTTCTTT
CASRKGLNTEAFF
>once|TRBJ2-1|TRBV24-1|NA
TGTGCCACCAGTGAGGCGCCGGGCCTTTGGTATGAGCAGTTCTTC
CATSEAPGLWYEQFF
>NA|TRBJ2-7|TRBV20-1|NA
TGCAGTGCTAGGGGGGACCACGAGCAGTACTTC
CSARGDHEQYF
>once|TRBJ2-3|TRBV2|NA
TGTGCCAGCAGTGAACGGTTGGTATTAGGGCAGTATTTT
CASSERLVLGQYF
>NA|TRBJ1-3|TRBV7-3|TRBD1
TGTGCCAGCAGCCTATTGGGACAGGCCGGCACCATATATTTT
CASSLLGQAGTIYF
>NA|TRBJ2-7|TRBV6-2/TRBV6-3|NA
TGTGCCAGCAGTTACATCCAGGGATGGTACGAGCAGTACTTC
CASSYIQGWYEQYF
>NA|TRBJ2-5|TRBV11-1|NA
TGTGCCAGCAGCCCCCGGGACGCGTGGAAAGAGACCCAGTACTTC
CASSPRDAWKETQYF
>once|TRBJ2-5|TRBV20-1|NA
TGCAGTGCTAGTTCCCAGACCCAGTACTTC
CSASSQTQYF
>once|TRBJ2-7|TRBV6-5|NA
TGTGCCAGCAGTCCCGGGAGCTCCTACGAGCAGTACTTC
CASSPGSSYEQYF
>NA|TRBJ2-5|TRBV4-3|NA
TGCGCCAGCAGCCAGCCCGGGGAGACCCAGTACTTC
CASSQPGETQYF
>NA|TRBJ1-5|TRBV2|TRBD1
TGTGCCAGCAAGGGGGCAGGTCAGCCCCAGCATTTT
CASKGAGQPQHF
>NA|TRBJ1-4|TRBV6-8|TRBD1
TGTGCCAGCATGTACCGGGGACAGATTAATGAAAAACTGTTTTTT
CASMYRGQINEKLFF
>NA|TRBJ2-2|TRBV4-2|TRBD1
TGTGCCAGCAGCCAAGACAGGGGGACCACCGGGGAGCTGTTTTTT
CASSQDRGTTGELFF
>NA|TRBJ1-1|TRBV6-5|NA
TGTGCCAGCTACAGACCTGCCAACACTGAAGCTTTCTTT
CASYRPANTEAFF
>NA|TRBJ2-5|TRBV18|NA
TGTGCCAGCTCTCGGGGGACAGAAGAGACCCAGTACTTC
CASSRGTEETQYF
>NA|TRBJ2-3|TRBV29-1|NA
TGCAGCGTTGAGGCCGACAGCACAGATACGCAGTATTTT
CSVEADSTDTQYF